Presented here are 13 T cell receptor beta chains from one specimen sequenced in a study of T cells in Graves' hyperthyroidism and ophthalmopathy. There were TCR beta CDR3 regions amplified from RNA transcripts. The HTBI set primed first-round TCR CDR3 RT-PCR. Each CDR3 protein is one row after TCRdb ran MiXCR on the multiplex PCR reads. The table lists more than 300,000 distinct CDR3 sequences, approximately 18% of them singletons. Sequenced material: blood. The receptors derive from a young man with Graves' ophthalmopathy.

This clonotype was counted many times. This chain joins TRBV7-9 and TRBJ1-1, with D maybe TRBD1 (5 bases). Per germline, CDR1 SEHNR and CDR2 FQNEAQ (reference sequence). V dropped 5 bases and J dropped 3 bases, with 13 bases sitting between them. This CDR3 has 14 residues. CDR3 sequence: CASSPGAEDTEAFF. CDR3 DNA sequence: TGTGCCAGCAGCCCCGGGGCCGAGGACACTGAAGCTTTCTTT.

This clonotype appeared a few times. CDR3 in DNA: TGTGCCAGCAGCCAACAGGACGGGGGGGATGAAAAACTGTTTTTT. Translated: CASSQQDGGDEKLFF. The V gene is TRBV4-2, the J gene TRBJ1-4; tentatively, D is TRBD1 (5 bases). This CDR3 is 15 amino acids long. In germline, CDR1 is LGHNA, CDR2 YNFKEQ. V shed 2 bases and J shed 6 bases, with 13 bases lying between them.

This clonotype was counted only a few times. V usage is TRBV12-3 or TRBV12-4 and J usage is TRBJ2-2, with 8 bases lining up with TRBD2. This CDR3 is built from 13 residues. Unmatched junction bases numbered 1, after V lost 8 bases and J lost 2 bases. The DNA for the CDR3 is TGTGCCAGCGGGACTAGAAACACCGGGGAGCTGTTTTTT. Its protein is CASGTRNTGELFF.

V usage is TRBV24-1 and J usage is TRBJ2-3, with unresolved D. Looked up from germline, CDR1 is KGHDR and CDR2 is SFDVKD. This CDR3 spans 12 amino acids. The V end lost 5 bases, the J end lost 7 bases, and 9 bases lay between the germline ends. The CDR3 nucleotides read TGTGCCACCAGTGTTGGCTCGAATACGCAGTATTTT. This encodes CATSVGSNTQYF.

There are many counts of this clonotype. This rearrangement joins TRBV12-3 or TRBV12-4 to TRBJ1-5; no clear D gene. This CDR3 comprises 14 residues. V shed 3 bases and J shed 0 bases, with 6 bases lying between them. The CDR3 DNA is TGTGCCAGCAGTTTGAGAGATAGCAATCAGCCCCAGCATTTT. This translates into CASSLRDSNQPQHF.

The rearrangement uses TRBV7-9 and TRBJ2-4; D remains ambiguous. The CDR3 sequence is 14 residues long. Trimming took off 8 bases at V and 2 bases at J, with 13 bases between the two ends. Germline V gene lookup returns CDR1 SEHNR and CDR2 FQNEAQ (reference sequence). Here the CDR3 DNA reads TGTGCCAGCGGTAGGGATACAACCAAAAACATTCAGTACTTC. This encodes CASGRDTTKNIQYF.

This chain's CDR3 is CASSEMAGGIETQYF. CDR3 sequence (DNA): TGTGCCAGCAGTGAAATGGCAGGGGGCATCGAGACCCAGTACTTC. This chain links TRBV25-1 with TRBJ2-5, with TRBD1 identical over 8 bases. From germline, CDR1 is MGHDK and CDR2 SYGVNS. After removal of 2 bases from V and 5 bases from J, the junction contained 7 bases not matched to a gene. The CDR3 loop spans 15 amino acids.

The chain employs TRBV10-2 and TRBJ1-2, with 7 bases identical to TRBD1. CDR3 length equals 15 residues. Germline V gene sequence: CDR1 WSHSY, CDR2 SAAADI. The J segment lost 4 bases and the V segment lost 0 bases, leaving 5 bases of the junction unmatched. The CDR3 loop reads CASSESGTASYGYTF. DNA for the CDR3: TGCGCCAGCAGTGAGTCAGGGACAGCGAGCTATGGCTACACCTTC.

A few counts support this clonotype. The CDR3 bases are TGCAGTGCCGAAATGACTAGCGGGGGCGCTACGGGAGGTGGTGAGCAGTTCTTC. Translating it yields CSAEMTSGGATGGGEQFF. This chain joins TRBV20-1 and TRBJ2-1; TRBD2 matches at 12 bases. The CDR3 consists of 18 residues. Trimming took 6 bases from V and 9 from J; bases not matched to a gene: 21. Germline V CDR1 and CDR2: DFQATT, SNEGSKA (reference sequence).

This clonotype was counted at least ten times. This chain uses TRBV5-1 with TRBJ2-3; 14 bases are shared with TRBD2. The CDR3 sequence is 18 residues long. V lost 4 bases and J lost 2; bases outside the gene matches: 9. Germline lookup yields CDR1 SGHRS and CDR2 YFSETQ. CDR3 nucleotide sequence: TGCGCCAGCAGCGCGACTAGCGGGGGGGGTCCGGACACAGATACGCAGTATTTT. Its protein is CASSATSGGGPDTDTQYF.

This clonotype was recorded many times. The chain joins TRBV12-3 or TRBV12-4 to TRBJ2-5, with 13 bases matching TRBD2. Germline trimming cut 6 bases from V and 4 bases from J; bases unmatched to any gene: 2. This CDR3 spans 14 amino acids. CDR3 sequence reads: CASRTSGGRETQYF. DNA for the CDR3: TGTGCCAGCAGGACTAGCGGGGGGCGAGAGACCCAGTACTTC.

This clonotype was seen a few times. The chain combines TRBV20-1 with TRBJ2-2, with D possibly TRBD1 on 6 matching bases. This CDR3 spans 15 amino acids. Deletions cut 3 bases from V and 1 base from J, with 12 bases between. Germline CDR1 and CDR2: DFQATT and SNEGSKA (reference sequence). CDR3 sequence reads: CSASLPQGNTGELFF. DNA of the CDR3: TGCAGTGCTAGCCTCCCACAGGGGAACACCGGGGAGCTGTTTTTT.

This clonotype was seen many times. The chain recombines TRBV27 with TRBJ1-1; TRBD1 matches at 9 bases. J was trimmed by 4 bases and V by 6 bases; bases with no gene match: 6. The CDR3 consists of 14 residues. Per the germline V gene, CDR1 is MNHEY and CDR2 is SMNVEV (reference sequence). The CDR3 DNA is TGTGCCAGCAGCTTGGGACAGGGCTTCACTGAAGCTTTCTTT. Its protein product is CASSLGQGFTEAFF.